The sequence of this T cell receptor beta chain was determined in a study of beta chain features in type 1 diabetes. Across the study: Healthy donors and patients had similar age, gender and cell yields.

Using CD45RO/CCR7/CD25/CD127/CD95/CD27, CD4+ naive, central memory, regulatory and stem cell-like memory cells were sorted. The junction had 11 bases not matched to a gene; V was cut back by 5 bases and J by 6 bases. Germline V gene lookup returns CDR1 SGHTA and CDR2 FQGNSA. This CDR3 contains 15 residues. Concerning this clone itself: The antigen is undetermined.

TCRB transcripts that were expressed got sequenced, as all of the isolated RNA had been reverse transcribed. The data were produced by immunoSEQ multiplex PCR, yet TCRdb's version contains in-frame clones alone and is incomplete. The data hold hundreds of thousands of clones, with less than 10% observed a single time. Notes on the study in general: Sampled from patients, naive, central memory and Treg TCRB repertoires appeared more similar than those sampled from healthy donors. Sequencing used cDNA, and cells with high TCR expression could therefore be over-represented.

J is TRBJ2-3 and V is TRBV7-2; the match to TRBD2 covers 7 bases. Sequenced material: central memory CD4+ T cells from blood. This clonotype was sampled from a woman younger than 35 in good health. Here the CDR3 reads CASSPSSGYSDTQYF. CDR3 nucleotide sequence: TGTGCCAGCAGCCCCTCTAGCGGTTACTCGGATACGCAGTATTTT.